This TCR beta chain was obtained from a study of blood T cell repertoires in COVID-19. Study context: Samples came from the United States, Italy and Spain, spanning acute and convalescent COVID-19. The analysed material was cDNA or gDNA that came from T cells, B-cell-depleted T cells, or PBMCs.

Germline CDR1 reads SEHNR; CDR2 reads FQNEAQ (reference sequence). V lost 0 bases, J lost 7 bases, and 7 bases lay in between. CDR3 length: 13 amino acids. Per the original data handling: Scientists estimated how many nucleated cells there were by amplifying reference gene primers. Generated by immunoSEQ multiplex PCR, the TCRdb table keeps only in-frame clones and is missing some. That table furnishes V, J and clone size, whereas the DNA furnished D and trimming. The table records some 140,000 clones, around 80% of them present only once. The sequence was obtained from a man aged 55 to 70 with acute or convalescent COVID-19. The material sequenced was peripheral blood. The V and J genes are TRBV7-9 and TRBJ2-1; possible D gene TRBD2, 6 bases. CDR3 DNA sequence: TGTGCCAGCAGCTTAGCGGGAGGTAATGAGCAGTTCTTC. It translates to CASSLAGGNEQFF.